A selection of T cell receptor beta chains follows, all from one sample in a study of technical replicates of blood from several donors. Method: immunoSEQ multiplex PCR; TCRdb's copy keeps in-frame clones and lacks some. This table holds approximately 97,000 clones, approximately 96% found once. The source material was T cells isolated from PBMCs. These receptor sequences come from a human donor in good health. Each CDR3 is given with its conserved first and last residue. D genes are given only for firm matches. Clone sizes are given selectively: once, few, many, or a class where the clone is expanded.

len: 14
d_gene: TRBD1
j_gene: TRBJ1-5
v_gene: TRBV7-8
abundance: NA
CDR3nt: TGTGCCAGCAGCTTATGGACAGGGGTGGAGCCCCAGCATTTT
CDR3aa: CASSLWTGVEPQHF

len: 14
d_gene: NA
j_gene: TRBJ2-7
v_gene: TRBV5-1
abundance: NA
CDR3nt: TGCGCCAGCAGCTCCACGACACACTCCTACGAGCAGTACTTC
CDR3aa: CASSSTTHSYEQYF

len: 13
d_gene: NA
j_gene: TRBJ1-5
v_gene: TRBV5-1
abundance: NA
CDR3nt: TGCGCCAGCAGCTTGCAAAGCAATCAGCCCCAGCATTTT
CDR3aa: CASSLQSNQPQHF

len: 16
d_gene: NA
j_gene: TRBJ1-5
v_gene: TRBV19
abundance: NA
CDR3nt: TGTGCCAGTAGTCAAACAGGGTACGAGAGCAATCAGCCCCAGCATTTT
CDR3aa: CASSQTGYESNQPQHF

len: 15
d_gene: TRBD1
j_gene: TRBJ2-7
v_gene: TRBV6-6
abundance: NA
CDR3nt: TGTGCCAGCAGTCCCCGGGACAGGGGATCCTACGAGCAGTACTTC
CDR3aa: CASSPRDRGSYEQYF

len: 15
d_gene: NA
j_gene: TRBJ2-7
v_gene: TRBV27
abundance: NA
CDR3nt: TGTGCCAGCAGTTTAATCGCAGGGGTGTTCTACGAGCAGTACTTC
CDR3aa: CASSLIAGVFYEQYF

len: 14
d_gene: TRBD2
j_gene: TRBJ2-1
v_gene: TRBV4-1
abundance: few
CDR3nt: TGCGCCAGCACCTCACTAGCGGGAGCAGATGAGCAGTTCTTC
CDR3aa: CASTSLAGADEQFF

len: 12
d_gene: NA
j_gene: TRBJ2-7
v_gene: TRBV28
abundance: NA
CDR3nt: TGTGCCAGCAGTTTGAGGGACTACGAGCAGTACTTC
CDR3aa: CASSLRDYEQYF

len: 14
d_gene: TRBD2
j_gene: TRBJ2-7
v_gene: TRBV28
abundance: NA
CDR3nt: TGTGCCAGCAGGGAAACTAGCGGGAACTACGAGCAGTACTTC
CDR3aa: CASRETSGNYEQYF

len: 15
d_gene: NA
j_gene: TRBJ1-5
v_gene: TRBV9
abundance: NA
CDR3nt: TGTGCCAGCAGCGTAGACAGGGAGAGCAATCAGCCCCAGCATTTT
CDR3aa: CASSVDRESNQPQHF

len: 13
d_gene: NA
j_gene: TRBJ1-2
v_gene: TRBV6-5
abundance: NA
CDR3nt: TGTGCCAGCAGTTACGGTGCCGCGGAAGGCTACACCTTC
CDR3aa: CASSYGAAEGYTF

len: 14
d_gene: TRBD2
j_gene: TRBJ2-1
v_gene: TRBV5-4
abundance: NA
CDR3nt: TGTGCCAGCAGCTTTAGCGGGAGCTACAATGAGCAGTTCTTC
CDR3aa: CASSFSGSYNEQFF

len: 17
d_gene: TRBD2
j_gene: TRBJ2-1
v_gene: TRBV11-1
abundance: NA
CDR3nt: TGTGCCAGCAGCCCAGCTGTGGGGACTAGCGGTTACAATGAGCAGTTCTTC
CDR3aa: CASSPAVGTSGYNEQFF

len: 14
d_gene: TRBD1
j_gene: TRBJ1-1
v_gene: TRBV19
abundance: NA
CDR3nt: TGTGCCAGTAGTCTACAGGGGGCTGGCACTGAAGCTTTCTTT
CDR3aa: CASSLQGAGTEAFF

len: 13
d_gene: NA
j_gene: TRBJ2-7
v_gene: TRBV30
abundance: NA
CDR3nt: TGTGCCTGGAGTAGGGGCCCCAACTACGAGCAGTACTTC
CDR3aa: CAWSRGPNYEQYF

len: 15
d_gene: TRBD2
j_gene: TRBJ2-1
v_gene: TRBV2
abundance: NA
CDR3nt: TGTGCCAGCAGTGATACGGGAGGGCCGTACAATGAGCAGTTCTTC
CDR3aa: CASSDTGGPYNEQFF

len: 16
d_gene: NA
j_gene: TRBJ2-7
v_gene: TRBV28
abundance: NA
CDR3nt: TGTGCCAGCACCGAAACAGGATCTCAGAAGGTTTACGAGCAGTACTTC
CDR3aa: CASTETGSQKVYEQYF

len: 13
d_gene: NA
j_gene: TRBJ2-7
v_gene: TRBV30
abundance: NA
CDR3nt: TGTGCATATGAACAGGCCCCCCACTACGAGCAGTACTTC
CDR3aa: CAYEQAPHYEQYF

len: 13
d_gene: TRBD1
j_gene: TRBJ1-1
v_gene: TRBV19
abundance: NA
CDR3nt: TGTGCCAGTACGACCGGGACAGGGGCTGAAGCTTTCTTT
CDR3aa: CASTTGTGAEAFF

len: 13
d_gene: NA
j_gene: TRBJ2-1
v_gene: TRBV7-9
abundance: NA
CDR3nt: TGTGCCAGCACCCCTTGGCCAGGGGATGAGCAGTTCTTC
CDR3aa: CASTPWPGDEQFF

len: 14
d_gene: TRBD1
j_gene: TRBJ1-1
v_gene: TRBV7-9
abundance: NA
CDR3nt: TGTGCCAGCAGCCCCGACAGGGAGCTAATTCAAGCTTTCTTT
CDR3aa: CASSPDRELIQAFF

len: 15
d_gene: TRBD2
j_gene: TRBJ2-5
v_gene: TRBV11-3
abundance: NA
CDR3nt: TGTGCCAGCAGCTTAGGGACTAGCGGGGAAGAGACCCAGTACTTC
CDR3aa: CASSLGTSGEETQYF

len: 14
d_gene: NA
j_gene: TRBJ2-7
v_gene: TRBV28
abundance: NA
CDR3nt: TGTGCCAGCATTGAAGGGGGAGGGAACTACGAGCAGTACTTC
CDR3aa: CASIEGGGNYEQYF

len: 16
d_gene: NA
j_gene: TRBJ1-2
v_gene: TRBV7-2
abundance: NA
CDR3nt: TGTGCCAGCAGCTCCCCCAGGACTGTTCACAACTATGGCTACACCTTC
CDR3aa: CASSSPRTVHNYGYTF

len: 18
d_gene: NA
j_gene: TRBJ1-3
v_gene: TRBV4-3
abundance: NA
CDR3nt: TGCGCCAGCAGCCACGAAAGGACAGTATCTTCCTCTGGAAACACCATATATTTT
CDR3aa: CASSHERTVSSSGNTIYF

len: 13
d_gene: NA
j_gene: TRBJ1-1
v_gene: TRBV6-5
abundance: NA
CDR3nt: TGTGCCAGCAGTTACCCGGGACAAATTGGCAGCTTCTTT
CDR3aa: CASSYPGQIGSFF

len: 17
d_gene: TRBD1
j_gene: TRBJ2-7
v_gene: TRBV4-2
abundance: NA
CDR3nt: TGTGCCAGCAGCCCTCCGACCGGGACAGGGGAGTCCTACGAGCAGTACTTC
CDR3aa: CASSPPTGTGESYEQYF

len: 15
d_gene: TRBD1
j_gene: TRBJ2-7
v_gene: TRBV7-9
abundance: NA
CDR3nt: TGTGCCAGCAGCCTCGACAGGGAATTAACCTACGAGCAGTACTTC
CDR3aa: CASSLDRELTYEQYF

len: 14
d_gene: TRBD2
j_gene: TRBJ2-7
v_gene: TRBV2
abundance: NA
CDR3nt: TGTGCCAGCAGTGGGGGGGGGATCGACTACGAGCAGTACTTC
CDR3aa: CASSGGGIDYEQYF

len: 18
d_gene: NA
j_gene: TRBJ2-1
v_gene: TRBV9
abundance: NA
CDR3nt: TGTGCCAGCAGCGCTGTTATGACAGGCCTCAGCTCCTACAATGAGCAGTTCTTC
CDR3aa: CASSAVMTGLSSYNEQFF

len: 13
d_gene: NA
j_gene: TRBJ2-7
v_gene: TRBV4-1
abundance: NA
CDR3nt: TGCGCCAGCAGCCAAGACAGGGGTTGGGAGCAGTACTTC
CDR3aa: CASSQDRGWEQYF

len: 13
d_gene: NA
j_gene: TRBJ2-3
v_gene: TRBV25-1
abundance: NA
CDR3nt: TGTGCCAGCAGTGAAACTAGGACAGATACGCAGTATTTT
CDR3aa: CASSETRTDTQYF

len: 16
d_gene: NA
j_gene: TRBJ1-1
v_gene: TRBV27
abundance: NA
CDR3nt: TGTGCCAGCAGTTCTCCCCCTCGATACAGCAACACTGAAGCTTTCTTT
CDR3aa: CASSSPPRYSNTEAFF

len: 15
d_gene: NA
j_gene: TRBJ1-2
v_gene: TRBV6-4
abundance: once
CDR3nt: TGTGCCAGCAGTGTCAAGCAGGGAAACAACTATGGCTACACCTTC
CDR3aa: CASSVKQGNNYGYTF

len: 13
d_gene: NA
j_gene: TRBJ1-4
v_gene: TRBV19
abundance: NA
CDR3nt: TGTGCCAGTAGTATGGCCGCCCTCGAAAAACTGTTTTTT
CDR3aa: CASSMAALEKLFF

len: 14
d_gene: NA
j_gene: TRBJ1-2
v_gene: TRBV27
abundance: NA
CDR3nt: TGTGCCAGCAGTCCCAGGGTGTTGGTCTATGGCTACACCTTC
CDR3aa: CASSPRVLVYGYTF

len: 13
d_gene: NA
j_gene: TRBJ2-7
v_gene: TRBV9
abundance: once
CDR3nt: TGTGCCAGCAGCCCTAGAAACTCCTACGAGCAGTACTTC
CDR3aa: CASSPRNSYEQYF

len: 11
d_gene: NA
j_gene: TRBJ2-5
v_gene: TRBV2
abundance: NA
CDR3nt: TGTGCCAGCAGCCACAAAGAGACCCAGTACTTC
CDR3aa: CASSHKETQYF

len: 14
d_gene: NA
j_gene: TRBJ1-5
v_gene: TRBV9
abundance: NA
CDR3nt: TGTGCCAGCAGCGCGGGAGGGGGTCATCAGCCCCAGCATTTT
CDR3aa: CASSAGGGHQPQHF

len: 15
d_gene: TRBD2
j_gene: TRBJ2-7
v_gene: TRBV2
abundance: NA
CDR3nt: TGTGCCAGCAGTGAAGCACTAGCGGGAGTAGTCGAGCAGTACTTC
CDR3aa: CASSEALAGVVEQYF

len: 13
d_gene: NA
j_gene: TRBJ2-1
v_gene: TRBV5-4
abundance: NA
CDR3nt: TGTGCCAGCAGCTCTACTAGCTACAATGAGCAGTTCTTC
CDR3aa: CASSSTSYNEQFF

len: 15
d_gene: NA
j_gene: TRBJ1-4
v_gene: TRBV7-6
abundance: NA
CDR3nt: TGTGCCAGCAGCTTTGAAGCGGGGGGTAATGAAAAACTGTTTTTT
CDR3aa: CASSFEAGGNEKLFF

len: 14
d_gene: TRBD1
j_gene: TRBJ1-4
v_gene: TRBV10-2
abundance: NA
CDR3nt: TGCGCCAGCAGTACCGGGACAGGGGTTGAAAAACTGTTTTTT
CDR3aa: CASSTGTGVEKLFF